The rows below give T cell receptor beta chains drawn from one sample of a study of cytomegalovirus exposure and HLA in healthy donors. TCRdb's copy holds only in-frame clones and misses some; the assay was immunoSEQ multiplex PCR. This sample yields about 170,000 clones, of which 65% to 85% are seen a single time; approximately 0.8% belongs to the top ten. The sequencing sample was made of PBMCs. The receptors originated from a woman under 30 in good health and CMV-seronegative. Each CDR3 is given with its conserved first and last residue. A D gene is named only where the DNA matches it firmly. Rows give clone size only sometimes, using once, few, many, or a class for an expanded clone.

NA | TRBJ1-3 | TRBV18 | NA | TGTGCCAGCTCACCGCCTGACTTGAATGGAAACACCATATATTTT | CASSPPDLNGNTIYF
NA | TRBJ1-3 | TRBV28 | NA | TGTGCCAGCAGATCTAGACAGGTCTCTGGAAACACCATATATTTT | CASRSRQVSGNTIYF
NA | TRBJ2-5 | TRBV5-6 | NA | TGTGCCAGCAGCTTGGCCCAGGCCGTAAGGACCCAGTACTTC | CASSLAQAVRTQYF
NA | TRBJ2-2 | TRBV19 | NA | TGTGCCAGTAGTAGGGCTGCGAACACCGGGGAGCTGTTTTTT | CASSRAANTGELFF
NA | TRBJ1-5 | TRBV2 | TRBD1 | TGTGCCAGCAGCCAGGACAGGGGGCCCCAACAGCCCCAGCATTTT | CASSQDRGPQQPQHF
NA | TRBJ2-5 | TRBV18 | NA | TGTGCCAGCTCACCGGACATCCAAGAGACCCAGTACTTC | CASSPDIQETQYF
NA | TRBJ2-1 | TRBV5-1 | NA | TGCGCCAGCAGCTTGGAGGCTAGTTCTTCGGAGCAGTTCTTC | CASSLEASSSEQFF
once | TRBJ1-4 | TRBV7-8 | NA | TGTGCCAGCAGCTTTTTGGGCCAGGGAAATGAAAAACTGTTTTTT | CASSFLGQGNEKLFF
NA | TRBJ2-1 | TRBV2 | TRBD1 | TGTGCCAGCAGAAGGACAGGTCTCTACAATGAGCAGTTCTTC | CASRRTGLYNEQFF
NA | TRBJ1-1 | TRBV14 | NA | TGTGCCAGCAGCCTACAGGGAAAAGGAACTGAAGCTTTCTTT | CASSLQGKGTEAFF
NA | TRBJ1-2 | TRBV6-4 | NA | TGTGCCAGCAGTGGCGGGGAGGGGTATGGCTACACCTTC | CASSGGEGYGYTF
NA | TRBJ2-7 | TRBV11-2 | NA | TGTGCCAGCAGCTTAGGGACCGGGACACTCGGCTACGAGCAGTACTTC | CASSLGTGTLGYEQYF
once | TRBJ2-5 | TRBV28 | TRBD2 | TGTGCCAGCAGTTCGTTCGGGACTAGCCTCCCACAAGAGACCCAGTACTTC | CASSSFGTSLPQETQYF
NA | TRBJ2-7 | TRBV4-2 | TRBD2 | TGTGCCAGCAGCCAAGGGGAGGGGTCCCCCTACGAGCAGTACTTC | CASSQGEGSPYEQYF
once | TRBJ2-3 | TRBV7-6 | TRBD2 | TGTGCCAGCAGCTCAGGGCGGGAGTTAGATACGCAGTATTTT | CASSSGRELDTQYF
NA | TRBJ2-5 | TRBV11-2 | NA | TGTGCCAGCAGCCGAACTAGACTGAGGCAAGAGACCCAGTACTTC | CASSRTRLRQETQYF
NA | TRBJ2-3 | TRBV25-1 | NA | TGTGCCAGCAGTGATTCAGGGGCACAATACGCAGATACGCAGTATTTT | CASSDSGAQYADTQYF
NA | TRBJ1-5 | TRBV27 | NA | TGTGCCAGCAGTTTAACCCTGGGAGATTATAGCAATCAGCCCCAGCATTTT | CASSLTLGDYSNQPQHF
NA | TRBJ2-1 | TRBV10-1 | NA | TGCGCCAGCAGTGGTGTCTCCGGTCTGGTTGGCTCCTACAATGAGCAGTTCTTC | CASSGVSGLVGSYNEQFF
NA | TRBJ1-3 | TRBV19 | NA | TGTGCCAGTAGTATTGCGGGGAGCTCTGGAAACACCATATATTTT | CASSIAGSSGNTIYF
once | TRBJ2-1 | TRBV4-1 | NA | TGCGCCAGCAGCCAAGATGGAGCAAGGCGCCGAGACAATGAGCAGTTCTTC | CASSQDGARRRDNEQFF
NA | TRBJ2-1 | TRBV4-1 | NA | TGCGCCAGCAGCCCCACGGACAATGAGCAGTTCTTC | CASSPTDNEQFF
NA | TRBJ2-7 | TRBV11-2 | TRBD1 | TGTGCCAGCAGCTTAGGCGTAGGGGGCGGGCCCCCCGTCTACGAGCAGTACTTC | CASSLGVGGGPPVYEQYF
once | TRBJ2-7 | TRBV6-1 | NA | TGTGCCAGCAGTGAACTGGTGAGTAGGAAGGCAAGGGGACTCTACGAGCAGTACTTC | CASSELVSRKARGLYEQYF
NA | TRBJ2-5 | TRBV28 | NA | TGTGCCAGCATGGGCAGGCCACAAGAGACCCAGTACTTC | CASMGRPQETQYF
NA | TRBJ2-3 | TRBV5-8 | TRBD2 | TGTGCCAGCACCTACCGCGGGAGTAGCGGAGTCACAGATACGCAGTATTTT | CASTYRGSSGVTDTQYF
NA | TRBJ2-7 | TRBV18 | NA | TGTGCCAGCTCACCACCGGCTTCAGGGGATGGCGAGCAGTACTTC | CASSPPASGDGEQYF
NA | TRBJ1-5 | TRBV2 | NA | TGTGCCAGCAGACAACAGGGCTATAGCAATCAGCCCCAGCATTTT | CASRQQGYSNQPQHF
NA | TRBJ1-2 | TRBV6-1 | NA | TGTGCCAGCAGGAGACAAACAGCTAACTATGGCTACACCTTC | CASRRQTANYGYTF
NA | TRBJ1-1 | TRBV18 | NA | TGTGCCAGCTCACCAGGATCCCCCCGGGCCAGGGTTTTTGAAGCTTTCTTT | CASSPGSPRARVFEAFF
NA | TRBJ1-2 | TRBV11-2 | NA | TGTGCCAGCAGCGGTACAGGGACCTATGGCTACACCTTC | CASSGTGTYGYTF
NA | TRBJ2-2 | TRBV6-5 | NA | TGTGCCAGCAGTAACCTGGGGCGAGCCGGGGAGCTGTTTTTT | CASSNLGRAGELFF
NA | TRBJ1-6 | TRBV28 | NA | TGTGCCAGCAGTAATGTTGGGCTGACGCGCTTT | CASSNVGLTRF
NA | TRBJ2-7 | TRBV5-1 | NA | TGCGCCAGCAGCTTGAGGGGCGGTCCGAGCTCCTACGAGCAGTACTTC | CASSLRGGPSSYEQYF
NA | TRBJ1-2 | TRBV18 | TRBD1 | TGTGCCAGCTCACCAGGACAGGGGAACTATGGCTACACCTTC | CASSPGQGNYGYTF
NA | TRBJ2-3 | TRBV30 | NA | TGTGCCTGGAGTTTGCTGGGCCAGAGAAGACAGTATTTT | CAWSLLGQRRQYF
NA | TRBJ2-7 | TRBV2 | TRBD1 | TGTGCCACCCGGCCAGGACAGGACCTCTACGAGCAGTACTTC | CATRPGQDLYEQYF
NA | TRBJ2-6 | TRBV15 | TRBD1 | TGTGCCACCAGCCAGGACAGGGGACTTCCTGGGGCCAACGTCCTGACTTTC | CATSQDRGLPGANVLTF
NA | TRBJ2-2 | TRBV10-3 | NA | TGTGCCATCAGTGGAGGAGTCGGGACCGGGGAGCTGTTTTTT | CAISGGVGTGELFF
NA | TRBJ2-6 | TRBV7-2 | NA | TGTGCCAGCAGCTTATCCGCAGGGAGGTCCTCTGGGGCCAACGTCCTGACTTTC | CASSLSAGRSSGANVLTF